Below, one TCR beta chain is given with its context. Its specificity is not known. The data were obtained in a study of T-cell reconstitution after alpha-beta-depleted transplantation in children. Study-wide results and limits: At the one-year point after transplant, T-cell counts and TCRbeta diversity were found to come mostly from T cells that had been newly produced. The high TCRbeta diversity at day 60 in some patients came from surviving recipient T cells and thymic progenitors. Reports say that about two months after transplant, the alpha-beta T cells came out of several hundred graft clones that had expanded.

Germline V CDR1 and CDR2: DFQATT, SNEGSKA (reference sequence). Trimming removed 5 bases from V and 3 bases from J; junction bases left unmatched: 9. The CDR3 is made up of 14 amino acids. It was with unique molecular identifiers that the TCRbeta library was prepared. TCRdb reanalysed the PCR reads using MiXCR and keeps one entry per CDR3 protein. The sample has 450,000 to 700,000 distinct CDR3 sequences, around 27% seen once. The V gene is TRBV20-1, the J gene TRBJ2-5, with 7 positions matching TRBD2. This sequence originates from a boy in the first two years of life with Wiskott-Aldrich syndrome, due to receive a stem cell transplant. The specimen comprised PBMCs, sampled before TCRalphabeta/CD19-depleted stem cell transplant. The CDR3 protein is CSAPEGGVEETQYF. Here the CDR3 DNA reads TGCAGTGCTCCAGAGGGAGGGGTTGAAGAGACCCAGTACTTC.